This T cell receptor beta chain was found in a study of shared clonotypes between healthy human individuals. The wider study: Each donor contributed plates that comprised three CD4 naive, three CD4 memory, two CD8 naive and one CD8 memory.

Replicate PCRs for sorted subsets used approximately 190 ng DNA; this equaled some 30,000 T cell genomes. The method was immunoSEQ multiplex PCR; TCRdb's version includes in-frame clones alone and lacks a portion of them. The sample has 2.3 million or so clones, 85% to 95% seen once. The clonotype comes from a man younger than 35 in good health. Some clones in this sample may be carry-over from other donors' samples. What was sequenced was naive CD4+ T cells from PBMCs. Sample subset: CD45RA+ positively selected.

The CDR3 sequence: CASSPGPSRGQPQHF. CDR3 sequence (DNA): TGTGCCAGCAGCCCGGGACCGTCGAGGGGACAGCCCCAGCATTTT. The chain combines TRBV4-2 with TRBJ1-5, with D maybe TRBD1 (5 bases). Deletions cut 4 bases from V and 7 bases from J, with 17 bases between. The CDR3 totals 15 residues. CDR1 and CDR2 (germline): LGHNA, YNFKEQ.